Listed here are 32 T cell receptor beta chains from one sample, sequenced in a study of T cells in Graves' hyperthyroidism and ophthalmopathy. It was RNA transcripts that yielded the amplified TCR beta CDR3 regions. A set of HTBI primers served as the primers for a first-round RT-PCR of the TCR CDR3. TCRdb ran MiXCR on the multiplex PCR reads and lists one entry per CDR3 protein. The sample comprises 550,000 to 800,000 distinct CDR3 sequences, roughly 17% of which are singletons, and approximately 8.4% rests with the top ten. The material sequenced was blood. All receptors derive from a man between 18 and 35 years old with Graves' hyperthyroidism.

The rearrangement joins TRBV7-8 to TRBJ1-2; 7 bases align to TRBD1. The CDR3 sequence is 14 residues long. CDR1 SGHVS and CDR2 FQNEAQ come from the germline V gene. The ends lost 5 bases at V and 6 bases at J; junction bases unmatched: 9. CDR3 in amino acids: CASSLGQGDDGYTF. DNA of the CDR3: TGTGCCAGCAGCCTGGGGCAGGGGGACGATGGCTACACCTTC.

J is TRBJ2-2 and V is TRBV14; D perhaps matches TRBD1 (6 bases). CDR3 length: 17 residues. Trimming shortened V by 1 base and J by 6 bases, and 18 bases separated the two germline ends. Germline V lookup: CDR1 SGHDN, CDR2 FVKESK. The DNA of the CDR3 is TGTGCCAGCAGCCAAGCCAAAGGGGCGAGGGGGTCCGGGGAGCTGTTTTTT. Amino acids: CASSQAKGARGSGELFF.

This clonotype was detected ten times or more. The chain links TRBV13 to TRBJ2-7; the D gene is possibly TRBD2 (5 bases). V shed 5 bases and J shed 2 bases, with 13 bases lying between them. Germline V gene data show CDR1 as PRHDT and CDR2 as FYEKMQ (reference sequence). This CDR3 has 14 amino acids. The CDR3 loop is CASSPRAVPYEQYF. The CDR3 coding sequence is TGTGCCAGCAGCCCGAGGGCCGTCCCCTACGAGCAGTACTTC.

This clonotype was counted a few times. The genes are TRBV7-2 and TRBJ2-5, with 8 positions matching TRBD1. Germline lookup yields CDR1 SGHTA and CDR2 FQGNSA. V shed 6 bases, J shed 2 bases, and the junction held 5 bases outside the gene matches. CDR3 length: 14 residues. CDR3 DNA sequence: TGTGCCAGCAGGCCTGGGACAGGTCAAGAGACCCAGTACTTC. This translates into CASRPGTGQETQYF.

This clonotype was recorded many times. The V gene is TRBV6-5, the J gene TRBJ1-1; tentative D call: TRBD1 (6 bases). Germline assignment: CDR1 MNHEY and CDR2 SVGAGI. This CDR3 comprises 14 residues. Between the trimmed V and J ends, which lost 2 bases and 3 bases, there was a span of 10 bases. The CDR3 coding sequence is TGTGCCAGCAGTTACAGGGGGGAAGACACTGAAGCTTTCTTT. It translates to CASSYRGEDTEAFF.

V usage is TRBV28 and J usage is TRBJ2-1, with D unclear. Trimming took off 0 bases at V and 0 bases at J, with 9 bases between the two ends. Germline V gene data show CDR1 as MDHEN and CDR2 as SYDVKM. The CDR3 totals 16 residues. DNA for the CDR3: TGTGCCAGCAGTTTATGGACTGCAAGCTCCTACAATGAGCAGTTCTTC. Protein product: CASSLWTASSYNEQFF. Supplemented by reference TRBV28 and TRBJ2-1, the full variable domain reads DVKVTQSSRYLVKRTGEKVFLECVQDMDHENMFWYRQDPGLGLRLIYFSYDVKMKEKGDIPEGYSVSREKKERFSLILESASTNQTSMYLCASSLWTASSYNEQFFGPGTRLTVL.

A note on this clonotype: An end of the junction does not agree with germline; a read error may underlie this. The chain recombines TRBV10-3 with TRBJ2-5; D gene unclear. Germline V lookup: CDR1 ENHRY, CDR2 SYGVKD. The CDR3 consists of 12 residues. The CDR3 DNA follows: TGTGCCATCAGTCCCCCCGAAGGGTCGACGGACTTC. Protein sequence: CAISPPEGSTDF.

The rearrangement uses TRBV28 and TRBJ2-1; D call uncertain. The CDR3 is 13 amino acids. Germline assignment: CDR1 MDHEN and CDR2 SYDVKM. Trimming cost V 3 bases and J 9 bases, with 12 bases left between them. The CDR3 bases are TGTGCCAGCAGTTTCCCGGCTAGGTCTGAGCAGTTCTTC. Translated: CASSFPARSEQFF.

This clonotype was counted between two and nine times. The chain uses TRBV11-2 and TRBJ2-7; the match to TRBD1 covers 7 bases. The germline V gene encodes CDR1 SGHAT and CDR2 FQNNGV. Unmatched junction bases numbered 14, after V lost 5 bases and J lost 7 bases. This CDR3 is built from 15 residues. CDR3 sequence reads: CASSQYRGKGGEQYF. The DNA of the CDR3 is TGTGCCAGCAGCCAATACAGGGGAAAGGGTGGGGAGCAGTACTTC.

This chain links TRBV20-1 with TRBJ2-2; no firm D call. This CDR3 has 13 amino acids. V lost 6 bases to trimming and J lost 7 bases, with 15 bases between them. Germline CDR1 is DFQATT and CDR2 is SNEGSKA (reference sequence). For the CDR3, the DNA is TGCAGTGCGGAGAGACTGGGCGGCGGGGAGCTGTTTTTT. Translating gives CSAERLGGGELFF.

This clonotype came up many times. The CDR3 sequence is CASSGSGGWVNTEAFF. Written as DNA, the CDR3 is TGTGCCAGCAGCGGATCCGGTGGCTGGGTGAACACTGAAGCTTTCTTT. The gene calls are TRBV11-3 and TRBJ1-1; unclear D gene. The CDR3 spans 16 residues. The V gene lost 5 bases and the J gene lost 0 bases, with 16 bases spanning the gap. Germline-derived CDR1 and CDR2 are SGHNT and YENEEA. Variable domain in full (rest from reference TRBV11-3 and TRBJ1-1): EAGVVQSPRYKIIEKKQPVAFWCNPISGHNTLYWYLQNLGQGPELLIRYENEEAVDDSQLPKDRFSAERLKGVDSTLKIQPAELGDSAVYLCASSGSGGWVNTEAFFGQGTRLTVV.

This clonotype was counted ten times or more. The chain uses TRBV7-9 and TRBJ2-1; 10 bases match TRBD1. V lost 3 bases to trimming and J lost 5 bases; unmatched junction nucleotides: 7. The V gene's germline CDR1 is SEHNR and CDR2 FQNEAQ (reference sequence). The CDR3 runs 16 residues. CDR3 region: CASSLETGGRDNEQFF. The CDR3 region has the DNA TGTGCCAGCAGCTTGGAGACAGGGGGCAGGGACAATGAGCAGTTCTTC.

This clonotype occurred many times. The V gene is TRBV6-2 or TRBV6-3, the J gene TRBJ2-7; 11 nucleotides agree with TRBD2. The CDR3 has 14 residues. Germline V gene sequence: CDR1 MNHEY, CDR2 SVGEGT. The V and J ends lost 7 bases and 5 bases, in that order; junction bases with no gene match: 7. The CDR3 spells CASTALAGVHEQYF. The CDR3, as DNA: TGTGCCAGCACCGCACTAGCGGGAGTCCACGAGCAGTACTTC.

The V call is TRBV3-1, the J call TRBJ1-2, with D possibly being TRBD1 (5 bases). This CDR3 is built from 18 residues. Between the trimmed V and J ends, which lost 2 bases and 0 bases, there was a span of 19 bases. Germline V gene sequence: CDR1 LGHDT, CDR2 YNNKEL (reference sequence). CDR3 sequence reads: CASSQPGLTTETNYGYTF. CDR3 sequence (DNA): TGTGCCAGCAGCCAACCAGGGTTAACAACAGAGACTAACTATGGCTACACCTTC. Supplemented by reference TRBV3-1 and TRBJ1-2, the full variable domain reads DTAVSQTPKYLVTQMGNDKSIKCEQNLGHDTMYWYKQDSKKFLKIMFSYNNKELIINETVPNRFSPKSPDKAHLNLHINSLELGDSAVYFCASSQPGLTTETNYGYTFGSGTRLTVV.

A few counts support this clonotype. This chain connects TRBV6-1 to TRBJ1-5, with TRBD1 matching over 7 bases. The length of the CDR3 is 13 residues. Per germline, CDR1 MNHNS and CDR2 SASEGT. V lost 8 bases and J lost 5; bases outside the gene matches: 6. The CDR3, as DNA: TGTGCCAGCGCAGACAGGGAGGATCAGCCCCAGCATTTT. Its protein product is CASADREDQPQHF.

This clonotype was counted at least ten times. This chain uses TRBV2 with TRBJ2-1; 10 bases are a match to TRBD2. The CDR3 extends over 13 amino acids. From germline, CDR1 is SNHLY and CDR2 FYNNEI. Trimming took 11 bases from V and 7 from J; bases not matched to a gene: 8. The CDR3 spells CACLAGEGNEQFF. As DNA, the CDR3 is TGTGCCTGTCTAGCGGGAGAAGGGAATGAGCAGTTCTTC.

The DNA of the CDR3 is TGTGCCAGCAGTTTATATCAGGGTTTGACCAACAATGAGCAGTTCTTC. Translating it yields CASSLYQGLTNNEQFF. The chain links TRBV27 to TRBJ2-1; a weak D match, TRBD1 (5 bases). Trimming cost V 1 base and J 5 bases, with 15 bases left between them. Looked up from germline, CDR1 is MNHEY and CDR2 is SMNVEV (reference sequence). This CDR3 is 16 amino acids long.

Many counts were recorded for this clonotype. The chain is built from TRBV20-1 and TRBJ2-7; 10 bases agree with TRBD2. Trimming removed 0 bases from V and 6 bases from J; junction bases left unmatched: 5. The CDR3 has 14 residues. CDR1 and CDR2 (germline): DFQATT, SNEGSKA (reference sequence). This CDR3 is CSARDPSGRSEQYF. Written as DNA, the CDR3 is TGCAGTGCTAGAGATCCTAGCGGGAGATCCGAGCAGTACTTC.

This clonotype was counted at least ten times. V usage is TRBV3-1 and J usage is TRBJ1-2, with TRBD1 identical over 7 bases. This CDR3 has 13 residues. Trimming cost V 3 bases and J 4 bases; bases outside gene matches: 2. CDR1 and CDR2 from the germline V gene are LGHDT and YNNKEL (reference sequence). The CDR3 nucleotides are TGTGCCAGCAGCCACCGGACAGGCTATGGCTACACCTTC. This gives the protein CASSHRTGYGYTF.

This clonotype was counted only a few times. This sequence joins TRBV7-2 and TRBJ1-6; D remains ambiguous. The CDR3 is 15 amino acids. V was shortened by 5 bases and J by 4 bases, with 12 bases between the two germline ends. Germline CDR1 reads SGHTA; CDR2 reads FQGNSA. The CDR3, as DNA: TGTGCCAGCAGCCCTGGGCCGGTGTATAATTCACCCCTCCACTTT. It yields the protein CASSPGPVYNSPLHF.

This rearrangement joins TRBV27 to TRBJ1-6; TRBD1 matches 8 bases. The CDR3 consists of 16 residues. J lost 10 bases, V lost 6 bases, and 14 bases had no gene match. Germline lookup yields CDR1 MNHEY and CDR2 SMNVEV (reference sequence). CDR3 loop: CASRRILQGARSPLHF. The CDR3 DNA is TGTGCCAGCAGGAGAATCCTCCAGGGGGCCAGGTCACCCCTCCACTTT.

Concerning this clonotype: A much more abundant neighbour one base away suggests this may be a read error. The chain is built from TRBV27 and TRBJ2-7; no definite D call. Germline lookup yields CDR1 MNHEY and CDR2 SMNVEV (reference sequence). The CDR3 runs 14 residues. The CDR3 protein is CAGSLSPTPGEQYF. Written as DNA, the CDR3 is TGTGCCGGCAGTTTAAGCCCTACACCGGGCGAGCAGTACTTC.

The chain combines TRBV20-1 with TRBJ1-1; TRBD1 is a possible D gene (6 bases). Trimming shortened V by 3 bases and J by 0 bases, and 8 bases separated the two germline ends. This CDR3 has 13 amino acids. Germline values: CDR1 DFQATT, CDR2 SNEGSKA (reference sequence). Written as DNA, the CDR3 is TGCAGTGCTAGCAGGGGTATGAACACTGAAGCTTTCTTT. Protein: CSASRGMNTEAFF.

This clonotype was counted many times. The rearrangement joins TRBV5-1 to TRBJ2-3; 8 positions match TRBD1. Trimming at V came to 4 bases and at J to 0 bases, leaving 7 bases not matched to a gene. The CDR3 extends over 16 amino acids. Germline V lookup: CDR1 SGHRS, CDR2 YFSETQ. The CDR3 DNA reads as TGCGCCAGCAGCCTCGGACAGGGTGCTAGCACAGATACGCAGTATTTT. Its translation is CASSLGQGASTDTQYF.

In its sample, this clonotype was seen many times. The junction shows a germline mismatch at one end, possibly a read error. This chain links TRBV28 with TRBJ1-1; D possibly corresponds to TRBD1 (5 bases). CDR1 and CDR2 from the germline V gene are MDHEN and SYDVKM. This CDR3 has 12 amino acids. For the CDR3, the DNA is TGTGCCAGCAGCTCATGGGGCACTGAAACTTTCTTT. Translating it yields CASSSWGTETFF.

The V call is TRBV4-3, the J call TRBJ2-2, with 8 bases lining up with TRBD2. The CDR3 covers 16 residues. With 0 bases clipped from V and 7 bases from J, the junction kept 7 bases outside the gene matches. Germline V gene data show CDR1 as LGHNA and CDR2 as YSLEER. The chain's CDR3 is CASSQDRAGAGGELFF. CDR3 nucleotides: TGCGCCAGCAGCCAAGATCGAGCGGGAGCGGGCGGGGAGCTGTTTTTT.

This clonotype was detected only a few times. The chain has TRBV20-1 and TRBJ2-3, with D possibly TRBD2 on 6 matching bases. Trimming shortened V by 3 bases and J by 2 bases, and 12 bases separated the two germline ends. Looked up from germline, CDR1 is DFQATT and CDR2 is SNEGSKA (reference sequence). The CDR3 is 14 amino acids. CDR3: CSASIAAYTDTQYF. CDR3 DNA sequence: TGCAGTGCTAGCATAGCGGCCTACACAGATACGCAGTATTTT.

The V call is TRBV7-9, the J call TRBJ1-2; weak D call: TRBD1 (5 bases). CDR3 length: 16 amino acids. The germline gives CDR1 SEHNR, CDR2 FQNEAQ (reference sequence). Between the trimmed V and J ends, which lost 0 bases and 7 bases, there was a span of 18 bases. CDR3 sequence reads: CASSLAIPMPGPGYTF. Here the CDR3 DNA reads TGTGCCAGCAGCTTAGCGATCCCCATGCCAGGGCCTGGCTACACCTTC.

The V and J genes are TRBV14 and TRBJ1-2, with TRBD1 matching 7 bases. The CDR3 runs 14 residues. The V gene's germline CDR1 is SGHDN and CDR2 FVKESK. Germline trimming cut 2 bases from V and 3 bases from J; bases unmatched to any gene: 3. In nucleotides, the CDR3 is TGTGCCAGCAGCCAAAACACAGGGGACTATGGCTACACCTTC. The encoded protein is CASSQNTGDYGYTF.

In its sample, this clonotype was seen a few times. The chain combines TRBV28 with TRBJ2-3; D not certain. V was cut by 1 base and J by 2 bases, with 10 bases left in between. This CDR3 has 15 residues. Germline CDR1 and CDR2: MDHEN and SYDVKM. CDR3 nucleotides: TGTGCCAGCAGTTTATCGCTTCGGGCCACAGATACGCAGTATTTT. This translates into CASSLSLRATDTQYF.

The CDR3 protein is CASSSGRWNQPQHF. DNA for the CDR3: TGTGCCAGCAGCTCGGGACGGTGGAATCAGCCCCAGCATTTT. This chain connects TRBV3-1 to TRBJ1-5, with a tentative D call TRBD1 (5 bases). The V end lost 5 bases, the J end lost 4 bases, and 12 bases lay between the germline ends. Germline V lookup: CDR1 LGHDT, CDR2 YNNKEL (reference sequence). CDR3 size: 14 residues.

This clonotype was observed many times. CDR3 protein: CASSYGAKNYEQYF. As DNA, the CDR3 is TGTGCCAGCAGTTACGGAGCGAAGAACTACGAGCAGTACTTC. The chain couples TRBV6-6 to TRBJ2-7; D is uncertain. The CDR3 is 14 amino acids. Germline-derived CDR1 and CDR2 are MNHNY and SVGAGI (reference sequence). The ends were cut back, 2 bases at V and 3 bases at J, with 11 bases in the middle.